The present T cell receptor beta chain was sequenced within a study of blood T cell repertoires in COVID-19. Trimming removed 7 bases from V and 4 bases from J, with 9 bases in between. The CDR3 spans 12 residues. Per the germline V gene, CDR1 is WSHSY and CDR2 is SAAADI. Per the study methods: Cell counts per sample came from amplifying reference gene primers. The assay was immunoSEQ multiplex PCR, and TCRdb's table has in-frame clones only and misses some. The DNA was the basis for D and trimming; V, J and clone size are from that table. The data show about 220,000 clones, 86% seen once. The sequence was collected from a woman aged 45-60 years with COVID-19, enrolled during active disease. The rearrangement links TRBV10-2 to TRBJ2-3, with D hard to call. The specimen sequenced was peripheral blood. CDR3 bases: TGCGCCAGCATGGCATACGCAGATACGCAGTATTTT. Its protein product is CASMAYADTQYF.